The source of this T cell receptor (beta chain) is a study of cytomegalovirus exposure and HLA in healthy donors. Amplification used 60 Vbeta primers and 13 Jbeta primers. Using immunoSEQ multiplex PCR, the repertoire was profiled, and TCRdb retains in-frame clones only, with some absent. Counted here are around 150,000 clones, approximately 85% occurring once; the ten biggest clones make up about 5.9%. The sample comprised PBMCs. This sequence was found in a man between 45 and 60 years old in good health and CMV-seropositive.

DNA for the CDR3: TGTGCCAGCAGCTTGGCCCCGACAGGGGTCCACGAGCAGTACTTC. Its translation is CASSLAPTGVHEQYF. The J gene is TRBJ2-7, the V gene TRBV5-6; TRBD1 matches 8 bases. Germline CDR1 reads SGHDT; CDR2 reads YYEEEE. This CDR3 spans 15 amino acids. The J segment lost 5 bases and the V segment lost 0 bases, leaving 7 bases of the junction unmatched. Full variable domain (outside the CDR3, taken from reference TRBV5-6 and TRBJ2-7): DAGVTQSPTHLIKTRGQQVTLRCSPKSGHDTVSWYQQALGQGPQFIFQYYEEEERQRGNFPDRFSGHQFPNYSSELNVNALLLGDSALYLCASSLAPTGVHEQYFGPGTRLTVT.